This TCR beta chain was observed in a study of T-cell reconstitution after alpha-beta-depleted transplantation in children. In its sample, this clonotype was seen many times. Germline values: CDR1 MGHDK, CDR2 SYGVNS. The CDR3 covers 15 residues. V dropped 2 bases and J dropped 5 bases, with 13 bases sitting between them. A library of TCRbeta sequences, prepared with unique molecular identifiers, was generated. A single record per CDR3 protein comes from TCRdb applying MiXCR to the PCR reads. This table has roughly 200,000 distinct CDR3 sequences, 8% to 10% appearing once. The gene calls are TRBV25-1 and TRBJ1-5, with a possible D match to TRBD1 (6 bases). This specimen consisted of PBMCs from the stem cell graft donor, obtained from the stem cell graft. This receptor was taken from a human donor who donated a stem cell graft to a child with acute lymphoblastic leukemia. DNA for the CDR3: TGTGCCAGCAGTGAAGTAGGGGGGTACGATCAGCCCCAGCATTTT. It yields the protein CASSEVGGYDQPQHF.